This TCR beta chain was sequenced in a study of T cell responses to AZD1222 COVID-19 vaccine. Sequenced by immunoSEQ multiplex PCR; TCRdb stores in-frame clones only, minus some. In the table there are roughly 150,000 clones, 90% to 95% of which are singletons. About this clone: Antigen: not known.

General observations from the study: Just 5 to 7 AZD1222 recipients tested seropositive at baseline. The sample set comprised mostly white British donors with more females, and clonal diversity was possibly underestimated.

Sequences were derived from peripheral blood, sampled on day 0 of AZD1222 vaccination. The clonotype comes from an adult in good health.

The CDR3 sequence is CSASLGTSGTNEQFF. The DNA for the CDR3 is TGCAGTGCTAGTTTGGGGACTAGCGGGACCAATGAGCAGTTCTTC. The V call is TRBV20-1, the J call TRBJ2-1, with TRBD2 matching over 13 bases. The CDR3 covers 15 residues. From germline, CDR1 is DFQATT and CDR2 SNEGSKA (reference sequence). The ends lost 3 bases at V and 6 bases at J; junction bases unmatched: 5.